This TCR beta chain emerged from a study of blood T cell repertoires in COVID-19. On the study more broadly: PBMCs, B-cell-depleted T cells, or T cells provided the cDNA or gDNA that made up the material.

V was pared by 6 bases and J by 1 base, with 4 bases between. Germline assignment: CDR1 LNHDA and CDR2 SQIVND (reference sequence). The CDR3 consists of 12 residues. Per the original methods: Using reference gene primer amplification, nucleated cell counts were estimated. The table came from immunoSEQ multiplex PCR; TCRdb's copy has only in-frame clones and leaves some out. For V, J and clone size, that table is used; D and trimming come from the DNA. Of 160,000 or so clones in the sample, 84% are singletons; the top ten hold approximately 9.7%. This chain joins TRBV19 and TRBJ1-3; D gene ambiguous. Sequencing was carried out using peripheral blood. The TCR comes from a woman aged 45 to 65 with acute or convalescent COVID-19. The CDR3 nucleotides read TGTGCCAGTAGGCGGTCTGGAAACACCATATATTTT. Its translation: CASRRSGNTIYF.